The sequence of this T cell receptor beta chain was determined in a study of cytomegalovirus exposure and HLA in healthy donors. Study context: According to later analysis, the same platform produced the roughly 120 validation and 666 first-cohort repertoires. General observations from the study: Most TCR sequences were uncommon, yet certain public TCRs appeared in many donors.

Clones were read by immunoSEQ multiplex PCR, and TCRdb kept only the in-frame ones, dropping some. The data hold hundreds of thousands of clones, with less than 95% observed a single time. Trimming left V 2 bases short and J 7 bases short, with 12 bases between. Germline CDR1 reads SEHNR; CDR2 reads FQNEAQ (reference sequence). This CDR3 region has 14 residues. To note about this clone: Its antigen is unknown.

Sequencing was done on a sample of PBMCs. This receptor was identified in a woman between 25 and 40 years old in good health and CMV-seronegative. The V call is TRBV7-9, the J call TRBJ2-1, with D maybe TRBD2 (5 bases). The CDR3 loop is CASSLTGLGNEQFF. Here the CDR3 DNA reads TGTGCCAGCAGCTTAACGGGGTTGGGTAATGAGCAGTTCTTC.